Below, 9 T cell receptor beta chains from the same sample are listed, as sequenced in a study of CD8 T cells in ankylosing spondylitis (dated by TCRdb to 2015 to 2018). Libraries were made using 5' RACE. Sequencing relied on an Illumina HiSeq 2500. TCRdb trimmed public reads at Q25 via fastp, called clones via MiXCR and kept in-frame beta chains. Each entry is one CDR3 protein sequence, shown with its most common DNA and genes. Across this sample there are about 140,000 distinct CDR3 sequences, with 25% to 35% seen only once. Around 6% of the sample lies in the top ten. Specimen: synovial fluid, either unsorted or a sorted T cell fraction (not recorded which). These receptors all stem from a male donor with ankylosing spondylitis.

V gene TRBV6-5 combines with J gene TRBJ2-2; tentative D call: TRBD2 (5 bases). CDR3 length equals 16 residues. V lost 0 bases, J lost 3 bases, and 11 bases lay in between. Germline CDR1 MNHEY, CDR2 SVGAGI. The CDR3 bases are TGTGCCAGCAGTTACTCGAGGGATCCCCACACCGGGGAGCTGTTTTTT. Residues: CASSYSRDPHTGELFF.

This clonotype occurred a few times. At one end the junction does not follow the germline gene, possibly because of a read error. The chain uses TRBV7-2 and TRBJ2-7, with TRBD1 matching 7 bases. There are 13 residues in the CDR3. Germline V CDR1 and CDR2: SGHTA, FQGNSA. In nucleotides, the CDR3 is TGTGCCAGCAGCTTCTACCTCTCGACAGGGCCTCACTTC. Protein sequence: CASSFYLSTGPHF.

The chain couples TRBV6-1 to TRBJ2-3, with D unresolved. The CDR3 contains 14 residues. Trimming took 7 bases from V and 4 from J, leaving 15 bases between them. Germline V gene data show CDR1 as MNHNS and CDR2 as SASEGT. The CDR3 DNA follows: TGTGCCAGCATGAAGGGCCAAGATTCAGATACGCAGTATTTT. This translates into CASMKGQDSDTQYF.

The chain links TRBV4-2 to TRBJ1-1; D ambiguous. This CDR3 contains 18 residues. Trimming left V 1 base short and J 4 bases short, with 22 bases between. Per germline, CDR1 LGHNA and CDR2 YNFKEQ. CDR3 coding DNA: TGTGCCAGCAGCCAAGTGAGGGTAGCCCCCGCGATTGGCACTGAAGCTTTCTTT. This gives the protein CASSQVRVAPAIGTEAFF.

This clonotype was detected a few times. The chain has TRBV6-1 and TRBJ1-5, with D maybe TRBD1 (6 bases). The germline gives CDR1 MNHNS, CDR2 SASEGT. This CDR3 is built from 14 residues. V gave up 1 base and J gave up 2 bases, with 6 bases separating them. DNA of the CDR3: TGTGCCAGCAGTGAAGGGACAGGCAATCAGCCCCAGCATTTT. Its translation: CASSEGTGNQPQHF.

The rearrangement links TRBV3-1 to TRBJ1-6; unclear D gene. V lost 0 bases and J lost 10, with 10 bases in between. The germline V gene has CDR1 LGHDT and CDR2 YNNKEL (reference sequence). The CDR3 consists of 14 residues. CDR3: CASSQDPGNSPLHF. The CDR3 DNA sequence: TGTGCCAGCAGCCAAGATCCCGGGAACTCACCCCTCCACTTT.

This clonotype has a handful of counts. The rearrangement joins TRBV7-2 to TRBJ2-2; unclear D gene. Per germline, CDR1 SGHTA and CDR2 FQGNSA. V was pared by 3 bases and J by 7 bases, with 3 bases between. The CDR3 spans 11 residues. CDR3 in amino acids: CASSFNGELFF. The CDR3 DNA reads as TGTGCCAGCAGCTTTAACGGGGAGCTGTTTTTT.

In its sample, this clonotype was seen a few times. The chain has TRBV3-1 and TRBJ2-7; D is undetermined. The germline V gene encodes CDR1 LGHDT and CDR2 YNNKEL (reference sequence). The length of the CDR3 is 11 residues. Between the trimmed V and J ends, which lost 5 bases and 5 bases, there was a span of 7 bases. The CDR3 is CASSANHEQYF. The CDR3 nucleotides are TGTGCCAGCAGCGCGAACCACGAGCAGTACTTC.

CDR3 amino acids: CASGPGGSNQPQHF. The CDR3 DNA is TGTGCCAGCGGCCCGGGAGGGAGCAATCAGCCCCAGCATTTT. V gene TRBV18 combines with J gene TRBJ1-5; D gene uncertain. Between the trimmed V and J ends, which lost 8 bases and 1 base, there was a span of 12 bases. The CDR3 has 14 residues. Germline lookup yields CDR1 KGHSH and CDR2 LQKENI.